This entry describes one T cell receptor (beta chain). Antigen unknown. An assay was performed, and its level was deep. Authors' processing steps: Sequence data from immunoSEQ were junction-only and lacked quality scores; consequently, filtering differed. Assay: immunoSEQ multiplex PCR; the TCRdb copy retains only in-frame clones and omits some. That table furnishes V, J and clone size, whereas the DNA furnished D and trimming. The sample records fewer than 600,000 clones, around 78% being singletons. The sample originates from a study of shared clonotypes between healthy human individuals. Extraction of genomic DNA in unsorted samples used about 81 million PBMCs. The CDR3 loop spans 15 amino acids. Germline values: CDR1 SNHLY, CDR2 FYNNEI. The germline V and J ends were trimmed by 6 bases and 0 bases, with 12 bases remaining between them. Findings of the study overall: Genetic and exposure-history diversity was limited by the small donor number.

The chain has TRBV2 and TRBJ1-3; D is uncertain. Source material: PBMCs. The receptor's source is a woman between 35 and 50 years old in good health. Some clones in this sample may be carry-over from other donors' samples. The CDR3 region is CASRRIKSSGNTIYF. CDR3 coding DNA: TGTGCCAGCAGACGCATCAAGAGCTCTGGAAACACCATATATTTT.